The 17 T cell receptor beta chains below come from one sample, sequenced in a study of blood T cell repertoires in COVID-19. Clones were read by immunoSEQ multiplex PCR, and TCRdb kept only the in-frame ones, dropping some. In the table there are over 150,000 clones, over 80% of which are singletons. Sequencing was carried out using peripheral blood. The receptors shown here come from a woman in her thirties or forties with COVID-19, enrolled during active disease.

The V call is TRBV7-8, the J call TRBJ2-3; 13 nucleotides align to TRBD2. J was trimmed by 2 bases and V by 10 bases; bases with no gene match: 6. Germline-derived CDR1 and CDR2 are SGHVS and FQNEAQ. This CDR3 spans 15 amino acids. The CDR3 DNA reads TGTGCCACCAGAGGGACTAGCGGGACCACAGATACGCAGTATTTT. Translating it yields CATRGTSGTTDTQYF.

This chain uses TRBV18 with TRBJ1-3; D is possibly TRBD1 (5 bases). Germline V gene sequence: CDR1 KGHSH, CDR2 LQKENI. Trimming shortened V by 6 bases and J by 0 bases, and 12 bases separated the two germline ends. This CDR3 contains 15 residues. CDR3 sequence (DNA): TGTGCCAGCTCGGAGACAGCAAACTCTGGAAACACCATATATTTT. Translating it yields CASSETANSGNTIYF.

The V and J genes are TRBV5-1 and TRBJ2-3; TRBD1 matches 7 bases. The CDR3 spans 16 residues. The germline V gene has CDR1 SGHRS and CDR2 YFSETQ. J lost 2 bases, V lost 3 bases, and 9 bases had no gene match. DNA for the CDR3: TGCGCCAGCAGCTCCCTCCCTGACAGGGCCACAGATACGCAGTATTTT. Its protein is CASSSLPDRATDTQYF.

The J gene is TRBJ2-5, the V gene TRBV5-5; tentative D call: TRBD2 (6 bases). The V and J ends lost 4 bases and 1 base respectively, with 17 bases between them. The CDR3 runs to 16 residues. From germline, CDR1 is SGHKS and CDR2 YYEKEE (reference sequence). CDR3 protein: CASSQGTGTAQETQYF. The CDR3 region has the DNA TGTGCCAGCAGCCAAGGGACTGGGACTGCCCAAGAGACCCAGTACTTC.

CDR3 sequence (DNA): TGTGCCAGCAGTATGTTACAGGGGAATGGCTACACCTTC. Its translation is CASSMLQGNGYTF. This chain uses TRBV2 with TRBJ1-2, with TRBD1 matching over 7 bases. V lost 5 bases and J lost 6; bases outside the gene matches: 6. The CDR3 loop spans 13 amino acids. Germline CDR1 reads SNHLY; CDR2 reads FYNNEI.

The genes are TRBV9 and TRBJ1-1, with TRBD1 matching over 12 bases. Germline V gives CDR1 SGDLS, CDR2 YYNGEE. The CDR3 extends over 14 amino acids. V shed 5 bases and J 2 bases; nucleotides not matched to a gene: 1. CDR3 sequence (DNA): TGTGCCAGCAGGGGGACAGGGGGCAACACTGAAGCTTTCTTT. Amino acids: CASRGTGGNTEAFF.

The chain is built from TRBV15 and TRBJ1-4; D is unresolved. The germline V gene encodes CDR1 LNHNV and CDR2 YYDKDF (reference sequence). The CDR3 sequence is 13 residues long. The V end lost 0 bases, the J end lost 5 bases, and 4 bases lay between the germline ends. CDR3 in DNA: TGTGCCACCAGCAGAGAATTAAATGAAAAACTGTTTTTT. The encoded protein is CATSRELNEKLFF.

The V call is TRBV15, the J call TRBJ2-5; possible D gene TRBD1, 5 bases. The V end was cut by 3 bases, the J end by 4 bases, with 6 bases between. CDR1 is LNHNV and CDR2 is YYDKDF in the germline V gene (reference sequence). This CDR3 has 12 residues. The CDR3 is CATSRGRETQYF. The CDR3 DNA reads TGTGCCACCAGCAGGGGGCGAGAGACCCAGTACTTC.

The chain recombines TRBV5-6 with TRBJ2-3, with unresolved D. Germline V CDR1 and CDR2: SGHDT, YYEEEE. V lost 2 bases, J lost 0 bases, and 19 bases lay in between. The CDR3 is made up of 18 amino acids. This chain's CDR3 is CASSFGEPYASSTDTQYF. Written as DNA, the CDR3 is TGTGCCAGCAGCTTTGGAGAACCATATGCCTCTAGCACAGATACGCAGTATTTT.

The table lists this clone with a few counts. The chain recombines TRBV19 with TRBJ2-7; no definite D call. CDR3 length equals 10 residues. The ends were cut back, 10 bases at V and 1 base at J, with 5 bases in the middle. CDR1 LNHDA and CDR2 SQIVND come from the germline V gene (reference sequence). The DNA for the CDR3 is TGTGCCACCCTTTCCTACGAGCAGTACTTC. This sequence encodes CATLSYEQYF. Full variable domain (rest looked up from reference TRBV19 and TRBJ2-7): DGGITQSPKYLFRKEGQNVTLSCEQNLNHDAMYWYRQDPGQGLRLIYYSQIVNDFQKGDIAEGYSVSREKKESFPLTVTSAQKNPTAFYLCATLSYEQYFGPGTRLTVT.

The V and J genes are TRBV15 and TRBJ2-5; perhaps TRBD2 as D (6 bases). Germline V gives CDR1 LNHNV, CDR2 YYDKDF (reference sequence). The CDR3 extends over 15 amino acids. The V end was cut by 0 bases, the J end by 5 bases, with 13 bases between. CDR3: CATSRDRERRETQYF. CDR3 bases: TGTGCCACCAGCAGAGATCGGGAGCGCCGGGAGACCCAGTACTTC.

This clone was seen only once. CDR3 sequence: CASSQTGTGNEKLFF. In DNA form, the CDR3 reads TGTGCCAGCAGCCAGACTGGGACAGGGAATGAAAAACTGTTTTTT. The chain has TRBV4-2 and TRBJ1-4; 9 nucleotides match TRBD1. CDR3 length: 15 residues. CDR1 is LGHNA, CDR2 YNFKEQ, per germline. V lost 3 bases and J lost 5; bases outside the gene matches: 4.

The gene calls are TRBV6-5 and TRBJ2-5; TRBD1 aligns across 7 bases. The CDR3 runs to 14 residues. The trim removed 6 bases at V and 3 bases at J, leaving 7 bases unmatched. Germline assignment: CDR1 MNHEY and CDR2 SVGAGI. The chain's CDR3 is CASSLDRVKETQYF. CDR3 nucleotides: TGTGCCAGCAGCTTAGACAGGGTTAAAGAGACCCAGTACTTC.

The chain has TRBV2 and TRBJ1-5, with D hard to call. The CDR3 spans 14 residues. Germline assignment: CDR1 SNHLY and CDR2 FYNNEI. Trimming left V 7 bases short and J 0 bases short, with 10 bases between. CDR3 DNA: TGTGCCAGCATGGAGAGAAATAGCAATCAGCCCCAGCATTTT. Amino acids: CASMERNSNQPQHF.

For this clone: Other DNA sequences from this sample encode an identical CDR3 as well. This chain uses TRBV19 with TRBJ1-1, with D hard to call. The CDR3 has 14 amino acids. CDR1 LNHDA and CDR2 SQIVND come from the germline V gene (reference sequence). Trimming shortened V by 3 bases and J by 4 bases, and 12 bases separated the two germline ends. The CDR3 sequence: CASSIEGGGTEAFF. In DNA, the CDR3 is TGTGCCAGTAGTATCGAGGGAGGTGGCACTGAAGCTTTCTTT.

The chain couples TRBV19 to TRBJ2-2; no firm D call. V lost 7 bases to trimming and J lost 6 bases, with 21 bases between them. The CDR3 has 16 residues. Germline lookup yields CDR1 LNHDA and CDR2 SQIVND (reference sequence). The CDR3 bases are TGTGCCAGTACCCTATCCGGATATAACAGAGCCGGGGAGCTGTTTTTT. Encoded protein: CASTLSGYNRAGELFF.

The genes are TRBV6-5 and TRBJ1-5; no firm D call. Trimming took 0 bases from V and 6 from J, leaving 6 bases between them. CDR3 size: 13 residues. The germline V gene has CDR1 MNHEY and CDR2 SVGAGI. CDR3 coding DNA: TGTGCCAGCAGTTACTCGGGCTCTCAGCCCCAGCATTTT. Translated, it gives CASSYSGSQPQHF.